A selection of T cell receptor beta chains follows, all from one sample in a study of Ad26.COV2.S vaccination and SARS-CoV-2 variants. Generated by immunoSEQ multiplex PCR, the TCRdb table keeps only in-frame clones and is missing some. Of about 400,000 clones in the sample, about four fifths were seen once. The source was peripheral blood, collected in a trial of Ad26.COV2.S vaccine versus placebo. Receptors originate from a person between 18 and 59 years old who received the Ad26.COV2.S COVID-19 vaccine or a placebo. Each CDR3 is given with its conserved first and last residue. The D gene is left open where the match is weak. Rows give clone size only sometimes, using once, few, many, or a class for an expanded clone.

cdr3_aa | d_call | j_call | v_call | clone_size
CASKRDTGELFF | . | TRBJ2-2 | TRBV5-1 | .
CASSFQGSGQAYEQYF | . | TRBJ2-7 | TRBV7-2 | .
CASVPGQGGQPQHF | TRBD1 | TRBJ1-5 | TRBV19 | .
CASSLDRTFTFYGYTF | . | TRBJ1-2 | TRBV5-4 | .
CATSSDSGANVLTF | . | TRBJ2-6 | TRBV15 | .
CASSEALGSSGNTIYF | . | TRBJ1-3 | TRBV2 | .
CASSPRQPTDTQYF | . | TRBJ2-3 | TRBV4-3 | .
CASSLTGLGGYTF | . | TRBJ1-2 | TRBV12-3/TRBV12-4 | .
CASSLIGDTQYF | . | TRBJ2-3 | TRBV11-2 | .
CASSYEDYGNSPLHF | . | TRBJ1-6 | TRBV6-2/TRBV6-3 | .
CASSLVAGGDTQYF | TRBD2 | TRBJ2-3 | TRBV5-1 | .
CASSDGTSGYNEQFF | TRBD2 | TRBJ2-1 | TRBV6-4 | .
CAVGVYSNQPQHF | . | TRBJ1-5 | TRBV19 | once
CASSELGTAEDYGYTF | TRBD1 | TRBJ1-2 | TRBV25-1 | .